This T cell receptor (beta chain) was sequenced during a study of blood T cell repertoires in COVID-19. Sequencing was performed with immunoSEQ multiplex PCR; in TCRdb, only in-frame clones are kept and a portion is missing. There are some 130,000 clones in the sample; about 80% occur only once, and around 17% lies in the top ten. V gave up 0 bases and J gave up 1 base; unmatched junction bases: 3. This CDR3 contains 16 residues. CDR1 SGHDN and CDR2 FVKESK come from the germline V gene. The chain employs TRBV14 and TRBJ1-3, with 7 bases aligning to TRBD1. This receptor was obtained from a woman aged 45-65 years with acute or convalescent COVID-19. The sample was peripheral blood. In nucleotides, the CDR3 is TGTGCCAGCAGCCAAGATCAGGGGGGATCTGGAAACACCATATATTTT. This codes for CASSQDQGGSGNTIYF. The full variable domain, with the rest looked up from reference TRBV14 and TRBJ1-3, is EAGVTQFPSHSVIEKGQTVTLRCDPISGHDNLYWYRRVMGKEIKFLLHFVKESKQDESGMPNNRFLAERTGGTYSTLKVQPAELEDSGVYFCASSQDQGGSGNTIYFGEGSWLTVV.